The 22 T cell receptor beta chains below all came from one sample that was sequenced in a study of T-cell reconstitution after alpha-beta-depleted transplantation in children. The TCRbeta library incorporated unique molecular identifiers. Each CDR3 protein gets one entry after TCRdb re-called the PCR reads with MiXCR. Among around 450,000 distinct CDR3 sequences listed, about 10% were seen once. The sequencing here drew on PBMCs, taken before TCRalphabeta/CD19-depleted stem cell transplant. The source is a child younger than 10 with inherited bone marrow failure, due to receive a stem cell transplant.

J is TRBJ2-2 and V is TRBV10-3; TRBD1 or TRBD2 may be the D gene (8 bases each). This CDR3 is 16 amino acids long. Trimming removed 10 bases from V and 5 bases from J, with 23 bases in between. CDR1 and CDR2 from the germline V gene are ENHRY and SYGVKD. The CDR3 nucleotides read TGTGCCACCTCTCTGGTAGCGGGACAGGAGACCGGGGAGCTGTTTTTT. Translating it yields CATSLVAGQETGELFF.

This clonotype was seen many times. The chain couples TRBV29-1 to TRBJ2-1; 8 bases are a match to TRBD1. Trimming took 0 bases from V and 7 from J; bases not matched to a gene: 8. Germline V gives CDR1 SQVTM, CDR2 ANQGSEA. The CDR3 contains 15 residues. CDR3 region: CSVEDRQGWNNEQFF. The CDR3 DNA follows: TGCAGCGTTGAAGATAGACAGGGGTGGAATAATGAGCAGTTCTTC.

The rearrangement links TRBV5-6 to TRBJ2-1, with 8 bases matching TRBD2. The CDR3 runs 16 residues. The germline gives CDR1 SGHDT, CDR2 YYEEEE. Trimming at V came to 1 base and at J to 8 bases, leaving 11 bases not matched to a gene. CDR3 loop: CASSLRYGLAHDEQFF. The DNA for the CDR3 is TGTGCCAGCAGCTTGCGGTACGGACTAGCTCATGATGAGCAGTTCTTC.

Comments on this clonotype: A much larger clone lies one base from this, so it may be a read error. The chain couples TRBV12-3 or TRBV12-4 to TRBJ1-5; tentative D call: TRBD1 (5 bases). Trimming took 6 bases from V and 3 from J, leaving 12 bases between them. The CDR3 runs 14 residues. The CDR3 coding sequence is TGTGCCAGCAGCCAGACAGAAACCAATCAGCCCCAGCATTTT. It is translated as CASSQTETNQPQHF.

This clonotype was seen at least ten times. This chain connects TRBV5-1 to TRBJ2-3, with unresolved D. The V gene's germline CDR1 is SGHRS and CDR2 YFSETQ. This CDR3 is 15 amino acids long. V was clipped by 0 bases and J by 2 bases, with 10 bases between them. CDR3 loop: CASSLGGGNTDTQYF. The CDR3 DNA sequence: TGCGCCAGCAGCTTGGGTGGCGGAAACACAGATACGCAGTATTTT.

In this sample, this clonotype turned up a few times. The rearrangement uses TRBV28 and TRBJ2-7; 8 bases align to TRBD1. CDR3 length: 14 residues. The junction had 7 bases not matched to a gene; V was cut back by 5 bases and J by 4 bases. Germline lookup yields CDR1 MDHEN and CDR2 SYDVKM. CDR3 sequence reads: CASSPSNRGYEQYF. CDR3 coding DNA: TGTGCCAGCAGTCCCTCCAACAGGGGGTACGAGCAGTACTTC. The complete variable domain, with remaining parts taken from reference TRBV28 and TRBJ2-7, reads DVKVTQSSRYLVKRTGEKVFLECVQDMDHENMFWYRQDPGLGLRLIYFSYDVKMKEKGDIPEGYSVSREKKERFSLILESASTNQTSMYLCASSPSNRGYEQYFGPGTRLTVT.

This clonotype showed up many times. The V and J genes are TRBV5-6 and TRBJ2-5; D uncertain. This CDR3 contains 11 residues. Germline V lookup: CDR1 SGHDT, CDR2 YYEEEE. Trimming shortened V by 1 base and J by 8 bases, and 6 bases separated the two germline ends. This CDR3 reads CASSLLGTQYF. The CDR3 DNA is TGTGCCAGCAGCTTGTTGGGCACCCAGTACTTC.

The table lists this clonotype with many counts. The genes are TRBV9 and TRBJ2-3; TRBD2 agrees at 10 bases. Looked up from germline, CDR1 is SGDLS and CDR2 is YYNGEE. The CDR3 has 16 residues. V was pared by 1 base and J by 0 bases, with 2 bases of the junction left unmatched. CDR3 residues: CASSVQAGGSTDTQYF. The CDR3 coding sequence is TGTGCCAGCAGCGTACAAGCGGGAGGGAGCACAGATACGCAGTATTTT.

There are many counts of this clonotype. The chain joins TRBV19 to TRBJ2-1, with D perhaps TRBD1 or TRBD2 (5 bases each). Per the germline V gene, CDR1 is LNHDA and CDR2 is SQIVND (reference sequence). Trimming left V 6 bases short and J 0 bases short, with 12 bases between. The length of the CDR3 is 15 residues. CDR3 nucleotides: TGTGCCAGTAGGAACCGGGACGGCTCCTACAATGAGCAGTTCTTC. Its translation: CASRNRDGSYNEQFF.

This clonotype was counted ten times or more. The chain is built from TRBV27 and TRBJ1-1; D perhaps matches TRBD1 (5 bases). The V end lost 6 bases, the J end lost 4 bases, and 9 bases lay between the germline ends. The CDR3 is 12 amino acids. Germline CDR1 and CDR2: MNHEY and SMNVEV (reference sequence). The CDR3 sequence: CASRGGITEAFF. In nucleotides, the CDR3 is TGTGCCAGCAGGGGGGGGATCACTGAAGCTTTCTTT.

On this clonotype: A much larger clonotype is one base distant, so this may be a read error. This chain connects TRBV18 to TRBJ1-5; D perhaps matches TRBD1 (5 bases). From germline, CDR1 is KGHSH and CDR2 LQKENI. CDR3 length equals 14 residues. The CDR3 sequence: CASPPGSRNQPHHF. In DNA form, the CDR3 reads TGTGCCAGCCCGCCAGGGAGTAGAAATCAGCCCCATCATTTT.

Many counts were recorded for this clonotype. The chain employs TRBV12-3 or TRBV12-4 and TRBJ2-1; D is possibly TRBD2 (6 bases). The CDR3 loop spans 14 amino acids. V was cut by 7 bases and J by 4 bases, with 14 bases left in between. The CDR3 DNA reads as TGTGCCAGCACCAAGGGCGGGATTTACAATGAGCAGTTCTTC. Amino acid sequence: CASTKGGIYNEQFF.

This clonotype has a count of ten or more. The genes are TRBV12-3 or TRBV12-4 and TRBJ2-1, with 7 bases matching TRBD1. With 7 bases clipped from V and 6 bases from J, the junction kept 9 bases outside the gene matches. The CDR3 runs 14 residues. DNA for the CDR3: TGTGCCAGCACCCGGGACAGAAAGGCCAATGAGCAGTTCTTC. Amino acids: CASTRDRKANEQFF.

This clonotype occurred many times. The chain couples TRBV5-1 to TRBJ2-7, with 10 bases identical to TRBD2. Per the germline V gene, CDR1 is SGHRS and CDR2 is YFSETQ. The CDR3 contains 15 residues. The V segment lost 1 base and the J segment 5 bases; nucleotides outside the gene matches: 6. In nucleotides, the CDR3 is TGCGCCAGCAGCTTGAGTAGCGGGAGGACCCACGAGCAGTACTTC. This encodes CASSLSSGRTHEQYF.

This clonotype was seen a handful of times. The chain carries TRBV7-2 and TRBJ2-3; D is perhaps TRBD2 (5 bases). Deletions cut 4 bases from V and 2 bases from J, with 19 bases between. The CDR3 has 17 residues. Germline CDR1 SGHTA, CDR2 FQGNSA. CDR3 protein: CASSSPLLSGYTDTQYF. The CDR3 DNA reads TGTGCCAGCAGCTCCCCCCTCCTATCGGGGTACACAGATACGCAGTATTTT. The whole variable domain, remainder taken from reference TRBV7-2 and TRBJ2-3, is GAGVSQSPSNKVTEKGKDVELRCDPISGHTALYWYRQSLGQGLEFLIYFQGNSAPDKSGLPSDRFSAERTGGSVSTLTIQRTQQEDSAVYLCASSSPLLSGYTDTQYFGPGTRLTVL.

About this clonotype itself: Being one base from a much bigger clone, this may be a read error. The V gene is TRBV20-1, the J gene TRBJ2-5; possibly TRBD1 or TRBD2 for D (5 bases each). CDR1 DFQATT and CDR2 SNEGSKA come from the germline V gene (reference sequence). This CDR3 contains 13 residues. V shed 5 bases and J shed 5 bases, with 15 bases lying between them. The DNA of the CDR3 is TGCAGTGCTTCCTCCGGGGCTAGCGAGACCCAGTACTTC. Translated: CSASSGASETQYF.

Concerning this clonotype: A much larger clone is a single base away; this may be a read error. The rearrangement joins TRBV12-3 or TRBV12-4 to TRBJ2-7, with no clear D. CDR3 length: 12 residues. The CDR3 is CPSSLNAEQQYF. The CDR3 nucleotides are TGTCCCAGCAGTTTAAATGCGGAACAGCAGTACTTC.

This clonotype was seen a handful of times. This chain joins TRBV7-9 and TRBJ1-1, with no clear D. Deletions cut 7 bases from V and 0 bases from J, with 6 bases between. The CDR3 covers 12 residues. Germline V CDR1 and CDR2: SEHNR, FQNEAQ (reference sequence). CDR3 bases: TGTGCCAGCAAGGAGGTGAACACTGAAGCTTTCTTT. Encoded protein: CASKEVNTEAFF.

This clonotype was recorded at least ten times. The CDR3 loop is CASSLVGEYLTGELFF. In DNA form, the CDR3 reads TGCGCCAGCAGCTTGGTGGGAGAGTACCTCACCGGGGAGCTGTTTTTT. This chain connects TRBV5-1 to TRBJ2-2; TRBD2 might be the D (5 bases). Germline V CDR1 and CDR2: SGHRS, YFSETQ. Trimming shortened V by 0 bases and J by 4 bases, and 13 bases separated the two germline ends. This CDR3 is built from 16 residues. Full variable domain (outside the CDR3, taken from reference TRBV5-1 and TRBJ2-2): KAGVTQTPRYLIKTRGQQVTLSCSPISGHRSVSWYQQTPGQGLQFLFEYFSETQRNKGNFPGRFSGRQFSNSRSEMNVSTLELGDSALYLCASSLVGEYLTGELFFGEGSRLTVL.

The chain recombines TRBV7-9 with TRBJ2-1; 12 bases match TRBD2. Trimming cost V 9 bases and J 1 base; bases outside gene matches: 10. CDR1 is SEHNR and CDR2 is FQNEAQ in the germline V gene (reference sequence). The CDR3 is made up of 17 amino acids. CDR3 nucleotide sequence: TGTGCCAGTTCATTGGCTAGCGGGAGGGTTTCCTACAATGAGCAGTTCTTC. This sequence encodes CASSLASGRVSYNEQFF.

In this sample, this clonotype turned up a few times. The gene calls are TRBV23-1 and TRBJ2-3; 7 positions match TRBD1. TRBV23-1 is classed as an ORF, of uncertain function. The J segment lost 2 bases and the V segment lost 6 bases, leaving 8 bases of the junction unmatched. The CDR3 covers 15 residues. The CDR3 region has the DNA TGCGCCAGCAGCCCAGGGACAGCGGACACAGATACGCAGTATTTT. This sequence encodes CASSPGTADTDTQYF.

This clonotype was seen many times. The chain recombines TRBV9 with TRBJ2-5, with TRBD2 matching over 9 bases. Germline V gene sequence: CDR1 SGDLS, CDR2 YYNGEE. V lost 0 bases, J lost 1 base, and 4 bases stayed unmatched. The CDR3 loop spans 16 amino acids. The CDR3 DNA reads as TGTGCCAGCAGCGTAGGGGCTAGCGGGACCCAAGAGACCCAGTACTTC. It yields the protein CASSVGASGTQETQYF. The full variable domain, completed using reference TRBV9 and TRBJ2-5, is DSGVTQTPKHLITATGQRVTLRCSPRSGDLSVYWYQQSLDQGLQFLIQYYNGEERAKGNILERFSAQQFPDLHSELNLSSLELGDSALYFCASSVGASGTQETQYFGPGTRLLVL.